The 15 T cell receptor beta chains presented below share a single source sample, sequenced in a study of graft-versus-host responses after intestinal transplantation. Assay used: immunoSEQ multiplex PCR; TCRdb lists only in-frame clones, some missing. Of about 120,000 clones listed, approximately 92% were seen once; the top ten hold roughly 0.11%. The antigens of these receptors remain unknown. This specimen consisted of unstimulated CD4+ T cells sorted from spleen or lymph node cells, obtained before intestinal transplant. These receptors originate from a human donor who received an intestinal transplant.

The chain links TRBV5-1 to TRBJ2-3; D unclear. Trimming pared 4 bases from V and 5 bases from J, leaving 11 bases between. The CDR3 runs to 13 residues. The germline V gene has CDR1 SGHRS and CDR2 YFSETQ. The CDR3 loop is CASSSVTGDTQYF. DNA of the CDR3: TGCGCCAGCAGCAGTGTCACGGGAGATACGCAGTATTTT.

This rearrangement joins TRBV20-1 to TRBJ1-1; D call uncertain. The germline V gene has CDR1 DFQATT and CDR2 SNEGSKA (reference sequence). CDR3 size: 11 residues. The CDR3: CSTQRDTEAFF. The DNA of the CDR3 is TGCAGCACCCAAAGGGACACTGAAGCTTTCTTT.

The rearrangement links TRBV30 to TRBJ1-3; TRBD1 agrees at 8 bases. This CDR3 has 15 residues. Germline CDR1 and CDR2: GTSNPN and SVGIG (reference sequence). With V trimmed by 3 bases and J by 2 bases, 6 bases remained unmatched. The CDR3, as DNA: TGTGCCTGGAGGCGGACAGGGAGTCCTGGAAACACCATATATTTT. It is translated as CAWRRTGSPGNTIYF. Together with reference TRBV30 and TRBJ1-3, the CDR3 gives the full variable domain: SQTIHQWPATLVQPVGSPLSLECTVEGTSNPNLYWYRQAAGRGLQLLFYSVGIGQISSEVPQNLSASRPQDRQFILSSKKLLLSDSGFYLCAWRRTGSPGNTIYFGEGSWLTVV.

CDR3 bases: TGTGCCAGCAGCGTAGGGGCGACTAGCGGGATCGAGACCCAGTACTTC. The encoded protein is CASSVGATSGIETQYF. The rearrangement joins TRBV9 to TRBJ2-5, with 11 nucleotides matching TRBD2. The ends lost 0 bases at V and 5 bases at J; junction bases unmatched: 6. This CDR3 comprises 16 residues. Germline V CDR1 and CDR2: SGDLS, YYNGEE.

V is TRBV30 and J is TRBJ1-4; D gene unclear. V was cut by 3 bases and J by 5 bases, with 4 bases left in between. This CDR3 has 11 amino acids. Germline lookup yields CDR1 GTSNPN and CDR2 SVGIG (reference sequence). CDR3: CAWSPNEKLFF. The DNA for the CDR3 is TGTGCCTGGAGCCCGAATGAAAAACTGTTTTTT.

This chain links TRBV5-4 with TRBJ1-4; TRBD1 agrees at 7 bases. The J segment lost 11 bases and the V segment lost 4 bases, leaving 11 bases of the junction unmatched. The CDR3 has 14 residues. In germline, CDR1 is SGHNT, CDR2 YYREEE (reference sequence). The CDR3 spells CASSRQFQGDKLFF. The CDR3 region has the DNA TGTGCCAGCAGCCGTCAATTTCAGGGGGACAAACTGTTTTTT.

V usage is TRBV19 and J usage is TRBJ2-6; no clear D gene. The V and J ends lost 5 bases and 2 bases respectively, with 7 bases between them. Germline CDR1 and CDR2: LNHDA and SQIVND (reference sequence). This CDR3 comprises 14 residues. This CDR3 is CASSLGTGANVLTF. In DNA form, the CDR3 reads TGTGCCAGTAGTTTGGGAACTGGGGCCAACGTCCTGACTTTC.

The CDR3 coding sequence is TGCGCCAGCAGCTTACGGACTAGCGGGATGACCGGGGAGCTGTTTTTT. Translation: CASSLRTSGMTGELFF. The V and J genes are TRBV5-1 and TRBJ2-2, with 12 positions matching TRBD2. Germline CDR1 reads SGHRS; CDR2 reads YFSETQ. This CDR3 comprises 16 residues. With V trimmed by 2 bases and J by 5 bases, 4 bases remained unmatched.

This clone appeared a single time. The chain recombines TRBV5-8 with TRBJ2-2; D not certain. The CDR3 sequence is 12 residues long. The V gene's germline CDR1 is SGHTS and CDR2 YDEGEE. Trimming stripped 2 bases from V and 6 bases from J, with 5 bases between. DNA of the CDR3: TGTGCCAGCAGCTTTTATCCCGGGGAGCTGTTTTTT. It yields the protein CASSFYPGELFF.

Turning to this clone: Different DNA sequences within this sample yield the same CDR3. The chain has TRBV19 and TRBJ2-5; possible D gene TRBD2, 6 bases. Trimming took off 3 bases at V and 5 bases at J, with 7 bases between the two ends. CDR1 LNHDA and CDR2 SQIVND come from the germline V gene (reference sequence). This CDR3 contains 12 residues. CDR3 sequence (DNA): TGTGCCAGTAGTATTGGAGGGGAGACCCAGTACTTC. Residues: CASSIGGETQYF.

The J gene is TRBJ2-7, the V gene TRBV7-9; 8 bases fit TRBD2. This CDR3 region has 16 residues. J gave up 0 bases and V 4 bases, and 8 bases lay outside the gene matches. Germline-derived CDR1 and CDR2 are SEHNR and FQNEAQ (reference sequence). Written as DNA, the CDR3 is TGTGCCAGCAGCTCCCCACCGGGACTAGTCTCCTACGAGCAGTACTTC. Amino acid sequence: CASSSPPGLVSYEQYF.

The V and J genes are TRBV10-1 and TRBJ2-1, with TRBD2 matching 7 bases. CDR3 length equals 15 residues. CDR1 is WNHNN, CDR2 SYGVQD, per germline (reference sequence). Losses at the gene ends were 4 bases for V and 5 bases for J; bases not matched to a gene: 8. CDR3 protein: CASSGGSSGNNEQFF. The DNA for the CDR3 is TGCGCCAGCAGTGGGGGGTCTAGCGGTAACAATGAGCAGTTCTTC.

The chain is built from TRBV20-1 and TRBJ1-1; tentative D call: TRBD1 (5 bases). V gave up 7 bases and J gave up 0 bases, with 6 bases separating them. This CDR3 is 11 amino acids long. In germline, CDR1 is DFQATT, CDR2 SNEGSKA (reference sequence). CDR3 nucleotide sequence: TGCAGTGGACAGATGAACACTGAAGCTTTCTTT. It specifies CSGQMNTEAFF.

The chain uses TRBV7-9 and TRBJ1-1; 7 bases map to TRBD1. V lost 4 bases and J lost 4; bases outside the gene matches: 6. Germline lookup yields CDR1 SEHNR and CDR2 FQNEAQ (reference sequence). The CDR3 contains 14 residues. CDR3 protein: CASSSYRGGTEAFF. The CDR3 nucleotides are TGTGCCAGCAGCTCCTACAGGGGTGGCACTGAAGCTTTCTTT.

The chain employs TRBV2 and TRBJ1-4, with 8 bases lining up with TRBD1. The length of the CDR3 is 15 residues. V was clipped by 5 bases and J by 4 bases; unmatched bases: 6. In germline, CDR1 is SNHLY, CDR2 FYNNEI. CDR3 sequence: CASSPLDRVNEKLFF. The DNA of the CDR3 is TGTGCCAGCAGTCCCCTGGACAGGGTTAATGAAAAACTGTTTTTT.